A single sample is the source of the 19 T cell receptor beta chains below, sequenced in a study of shared clonotypes between healthy human individuals. Measured with immunoSEQ multiplex PCR; TCRdb has only the in-frame clones, and not every one. The sample has approximately 2.4 million clones, 95% seen once. Material: naive CD4+ T cells sorted from blood. Subset in this sample: CD45RA+ positively selected. The origin of the receptors is a man between 18 and 35 years old in good health.

This chain joins TRBV28 and TRBJ1-2, with TRBD1 matching 11 bases. CDR3 length: 17 amino acids. Germline loops: CDR1 MDHEN, CDR2 SYDVKM. V was clipped by 4 bases and J by 3 bases; unmatched bases: 10. The chain's CDR3 is CASSSPGTGGRHYGYTF. The CDR3 DNA follows: TGTGCCAGCAGTTCTCCCGGGACAGGGGGGCGGCACTATGGCTACACCTTC.

The chain uses TRBV5-1 and TRBJ2-3, with D maybe TRBD1 (5 bases). The ends were cut back, 0 bases at V and 4 bases at J, with 18 bases in the middle. This CDR3 contains 17 residues. Germline V lookup: CDR1 SGHRS, CDR2 YFSETQ. The CDR3 sequence is CASSLDPQWGLADTQYF. The CDR3 DNA reads TGCGCCAGCAGCTTGGACCCCCAGTGGGGCCTAGCAGATACGCAGTATTTT.

The gene calls are TRBV5-6 and TRBJ2-2; 7 nucleotides align to TRBD2. The germline V gene encodes CDR1 SGHDT and CDR2 YYEEEE. Germline trimming cut 1 base from V and 8 bases from J; bases unmatched to any gene: 5. This CDR3 is built from 14 residues. The DNA for the CDR3 is TGTGCCAGCAGCTTGTCCGCGGGGGAAGGGGAGCTGTTTTTT. It translates to CASSLSAGEGELFF.

CDR3 sequence: CASKPPGTVYYNEQFF. The CDR3 DNA sequence: TGTGCCAGCAAGCCCCCCGGGACAGTCTATTACAATGAGCAGTTCTTC. J is TRBJ2-1 and V is TRBV2; TRBD1 matches 7 bases. Trimming removed 7 bases from V and 4 bases from J; junction bases left unmatched: 13. This CDR3 has 16 amino acids. CDR1 is SNHLY and CDR2 is FYNNEI in the germline V gene.

This chain joins TRBV10-1 and TRBJ2-5; no clear D gene. Trimming removed 0 bases from V and 0 bases from J, with 5 bases in between. CDR3 length: 14 residues. Looked up from germline, CDR1 is WNHNN and CDR2 is SYGVQD (reference sequence). The CDR3: CASSESMYQETQYF. CDR3 nucleotide sequence: TGCGCCAGCAGTGAGTCTATGTACCAAGAGACCCAGTACTTC.

The chain has TRBV28 and TRBJ1-5; no definite D call. This CDR3 has 16 residues. Between the trimmed V and J ends, which lost 5 bases and 3 bases, there was a span of 17 bases. Germline V gene data show CDR1 as MDHEN and CDR2 as SYDVKM. The CDR3 nucleotides read TGTGCCAGCAGTCCGCACTCGAGCGGTTACAATCAGCCCCAGCATTTT. As protein: CASSPHSSGYNQPQHF.

The chain recombines TRBV29-1 with TRBJ2-7; no definite D call. The CDR3 contains 11 residues. Trimming removed 7 bases at V and 3 bases at J, with 10 bases between. CDR1 and CDR2 from the germline V gene are SQVTM and ANQGSEA. Written as DNA, the CDR3 is TGCAGCGCTTCGGACGGCTACGAGCAGTACTTC. It codes for CSASDGYEQYF.

The V call is TRBV5-1, the J call TRBJ1-4; D remains unclear. CDR1 and CDR2 from the germline V gene are SGHRS and YFSETQ. The V and J ends lost 5 bases and 0 bases respectively, with 11 bases between them. The CDR3 loop spans 15 amino acids. Here the CDR3 reads CASSFTSPTNEKLFF. CDR3 nucleotide sequence: TGCGCCAGCAGTTTTACCAGCCCAACTAATGAAAAACTGTTTTTT.

The chain recombines TRBV11-2 with TRBJ2-7; D gene unclear. This CDR3 has 15 residues. Germline V gene sequence: CDR1 SGHAT, CDR2 FQNNGV. V shed 5 bases and J shed 0 bases, with 14 bases lying between them. The CDR3 region is CASSPRRRFSYEQYF. The CDR3 DNA follows: TGTGCCAGCAGCCCCCGTCGACGATTCTCCTACGAGCAGTACTTC.

This chain links TRBV11-2 with TRBJ1-2; D might be TRBD1 (5 bases). The germline V and J ends were trimmed by 4 bases and 7 bases, with 13 bases remaining between them. Germline V gene lookup returns CDR1 SGHAT and CDR2 FQNNGV. The CDR3 totals 13 residues. This chain's CDR3 is CASSSNAGLGYTF. The DNA for the CDR3 is TGTGCCAGCAGCTCAAACGCAGGGCTTGGCTACACCTTC.

This clone is a singleton in its sample. The chain is built from TRBV19 and TRBJ1-5; 8 nucleotides line up with TRBD1. V lost 3 bases to trimming and J lost 4 bases; unmatched junction nucleotides: 5. The CDR3 is made up of 15 amino acids. Germline loops: CDR1 LNHDA, CDR2 SQIVND (reference sequence). DNA for the CDR3: TGTGCCAGTAGTATTCTAGACAGGGGAAATCAGCCCCAGCATTTT. It translates to CASSILDRGNQPQHF.

Concerning this clone: The same CDR3 also results from other DNA sequences found in this sample. The chain uses TRBV28 and TRBJ1-5; D is ambiguous. The CDR3 length is 12 residues. Trimming removed 6 bases at V and 1 base at J, with 4 bases between. CDR1 and CDR2 (germline): MDHEN, SYDVKM. This CDR3 is CASRRSNQPQHF. As DNA, the CDR3 is TGTGCCAGCAGAAGGAGCAATCAGCCCCAGCATTTT.

The V call is TRBV28, the J call TRBJ2-4, with TRBD2 matching 8 bases. Germline V gene lookup returns CDR1 MDHEN and CDR2 SYDVKM. The CDR3 has 16 amino acids. Trimming cost V 7 bases and J 1 base; bases outside gene matches: 9. In nucleotides, the CDR3 is TGTGCCAGCACCCTCGGCGGGGGGACGGCCAAAAACATTCAGTACTTC. The encoded protein is CASTLGGGTAKNIQYF.

CDR3 amino acids: CASSIGQVSGEQFF. CDR3 nucleotides: TGTGCCAGTAGTATCGGACAAGTGTCCGGTGAGCAGTTCTTC. This chain joins TRBV19 and TRBJ2-1, with a possible D match to TRBD1 (5 bases). Germline V gives CDR1 LNHDA, CDR2 SQIVND (reference sequence). Trimming stripped 3 bases from V and 9 bases from J, with 15 bases between. The CDR3 loop spans 14 amino acids.

J is TRBJ2-4 and V is TRBV5-6, with a tentative D call TRBD2 (5 bases). V gave up 6 bases and J gave up 4 bases, with 14 bases separating them. The CDR3 spans 14 residues. Germline loops: CDR1 SGHDT, CDR2 YYEEEE. This chain's CDR3 is CASTPRGLKNIQYF. The CDR3, as DNA: TGTGCCAGCACCCCCCGGGGTCTTAAAAACATTCAGTACTTC. The variable domain in full, with the rest retrieved from reference TRBV5-6 and TRBJ2-4, is DAGVTQSPTHLIKTRGQQVTLRCSPKSGHDTVSWYQQALGQGPQFIFQYYEEEERQRGNFPDRFSGHQFPNYSSELNVNALLLGDSALYLCASTPRGLKNIQYFGAGTRLSVL.

V usage is TRBV6-6 and J usage is TRBJ1-1, with D unclear. V was cut by 6 bases and J by 7 bases, with 9 bases left in between. The germline V gene has CDR1 MNHNY and CDR2 SVGAGI (reference sequence). This CDR3 region has 11 residues. Here the CDR3 reads CASRWTHEAFF. DNA of the CDR3: TGTGCCAGCAGATGGACGCATGAAGCTTTCTTT.

In DNA, the CDR3 is TGTGCCTTCCGGGACAGTAGCACAGATACGCAGTATTTT. This gives the protein CAFRDSSTDTQYF. The rearrangement links TRBV30 to TRBJ2-3; 7 positions agree with TRBD1. Germline V gene sequence: CDR1 GTSNPN, CDR2 SVGIG (reference sequence). The V segment lost 7 bases and the J segment 0 bases; nucleotides outside the gene matches: 4. This CDR3 has 13 residues.

The genes are TRBV7-2 and TRBJ2-7; D gene uncertain. Trimming shortened V by 3 bases and J by 3 bases, and 15 bases separated the two germline ends. This CDR3 region has 15 residues. Per germline, CDR1 SGHTA and CDR2 FQGNSA. CDR3: CASSFFLVGYYEQYF. CDR3 nucleotide sequence: TGTGCCAGCAGCTTCTTTTTAGTCGGATACTACGAGCAGTACTTC.

The V gene is TRBV28, the J gene TRBJ2-1; TRBD2 aligns across 12 bases. Germline CDR1 reads MDHEN; CDR2 reads SYDVKM. The CDR3 length is 16 residues. Trimming cost V 4 bases and J 9 bases; bases outside gene matches: 10. Written as DNA, the CDR3 is TGTGCCAGCAGTTCAACACGACTAGCGGGAGCGAGTGAGCAGTTCTTC. It codes for CASSSTRLAGASEQFF.